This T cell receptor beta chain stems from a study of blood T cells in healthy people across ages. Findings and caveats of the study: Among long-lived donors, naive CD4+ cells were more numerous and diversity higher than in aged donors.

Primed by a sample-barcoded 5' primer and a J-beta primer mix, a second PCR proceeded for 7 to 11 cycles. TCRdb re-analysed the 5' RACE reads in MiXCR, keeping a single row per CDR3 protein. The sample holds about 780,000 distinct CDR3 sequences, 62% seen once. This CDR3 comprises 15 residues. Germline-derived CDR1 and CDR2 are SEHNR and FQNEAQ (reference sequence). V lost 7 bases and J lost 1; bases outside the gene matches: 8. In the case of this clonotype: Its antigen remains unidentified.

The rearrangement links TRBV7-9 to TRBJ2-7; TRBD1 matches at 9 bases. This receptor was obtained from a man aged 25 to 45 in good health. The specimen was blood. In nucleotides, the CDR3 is TGTGCCAGCAACCTGGGACAGGGCCATTCCTACGAGCAGTACTTC. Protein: CASNLGQGHSYEQYF.